These 5 T cell receptor beta chains were all obtained from the same sample, sequenced in a study of shared clonotypes between healthy human individuals. CD8 cells regarded as naive lacked CD45RO, were positively chosen for CCR7, and omitted terminally differentiated effector memory CD45RA+ cells. Profiled with immunoSEQ multiplex PCR; TCRdb holds only in-frame clones, not every one. The sample consists of around 2,000,000 clones, approximately 94% of them appearing once. What was sequenced was naive CD8+ T cells sorted from blood. These receptors were obtained from a man aged 18 to 35 in good health.

V and J are TRBV11-2 and TRBJ2-7; possibly TRBD1 for D (5 bases). Trimming pared 4 bases from V and 6 bases from J, leaving 10 bases between. The CDR3 is 12 amino acids. Germline V gene data show CDR1 as SGHAT and CDR2 as FQNNGV. CDR3 sequence: CASSSDNPEQYF. Here the CDR3 DNA reads TGTGCCAGCAGCTCGGACAACCCCGAGCAGTACTTC.

V usage is TRBV4-1 and J usage is TRBJ1-2; D is ambiguous. The germline gives CDR1 MGHRA, CDR2 YSYEKL. The CDR3 is made up of 14 amino acids. V was cut by 1 base and J by 11 bases, with 17 bases left in between. The CDR3 DNA reads as TGCGCCAGCAGCCAAGGAGAGTCAATGTCGGCTTACACCTTC. Translating it yields CASSQGESMSAYTF.

V usage is TRBV13 and J usage is TRBJ2-3; D is ambiguous. The CDR3 runs to 14 residues. The V gene lost 1 base and the J gene lost 5 bases, with 10 bases spanning the gap. Germline CDR1 and CDR2: PRHDT and FYEKMQ (reference sequence). CDR3 amino acids: CASSLADTGDTQYF. The CDR3 region has the DNA TGTGCCAGCAGCTTAGCAGATACGGGAGATACGCAGTATTTT.

This sequence joins TRBV9 and TRBJ1-1; a weak D match, TRBD1 (6 bases). Germline values: CDR1 SGDLS, CDR2 YYNGEE. Trimming cost V 4 bases and J 5 bases, with 9 bases left between them. This CDR3 contains 12 residues. CDR3 protein: CASSSGETEAFF. In DNA, the CDR3 is TGTGCCAGCAGCTCAGGGGAAACTGAAGCTTTCTTT.

The chain links TRBV6-1 to TRBJ2-5; TRBD1 is a possible D gene (6 bases). The V end was cut by 7 bases, the J end by 4 bases, with 19 bases between. There are 15 residues in the CDR3. Germline V gene data show CDR1 as MNHNS and CDR2 as SASEGT. DNA of the CDR3: TGTGCCAGCAAAACTCAGGGGAGCTCTCGAGAGACCCAGTACTTC. Protein sequence: CASKTQGSSRETQYF.